This TCR beta chain came from a study of siplizumab effects on memory and regulatory T cells. Notes on the study in general: Both greater diversity than memory cells and a major contribution to the alloresponse seemed to characterize naive T cells. Confirmatory evidence of suppressive function in proliferating siplizumab-culture Tregs was not obtained.

The method was immunoSEQ multiplex PCR; TCRdb's version includes in-frame clones alone and lacks a portion of them. The sample lists 87,000 or so clones; 85% to 90% were seen once. Comment on this clone: What it recognizes is unknown.

The V segment lost 2 bases and the J segment 7 bases; nucleotides outside the gene matches: 12. CDR3 length: 18 amino acids. CDR1 is MDHEN, CDR2 SYDVKM, per germline. The sequenced sample consisted of CD4+ T cells sorted from blood. The genes are TRBV28 and TRBJ2-3; the match to TRBD2 covers 13 bases. The sequence came from a human donor in good health. DNA of the CDR3: TGTGCCAGCAGTTTAATGACTAGCGGGAGGACCAAAGAGCATACGCAGTATTTT. Amino acids: CASSLMTSGRTKEHTQYF.